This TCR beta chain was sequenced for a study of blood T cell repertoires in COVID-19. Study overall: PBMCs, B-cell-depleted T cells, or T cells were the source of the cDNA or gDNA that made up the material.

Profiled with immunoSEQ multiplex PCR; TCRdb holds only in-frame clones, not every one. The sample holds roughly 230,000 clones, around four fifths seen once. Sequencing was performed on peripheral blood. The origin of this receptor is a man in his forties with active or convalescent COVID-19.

The CDR3 protein is CASSLRLAATDTQYF. The CDR3, as DNA: TGTGCCAGCAGCTTGCGACTAGCGGCAACAGATACGCAGTATTTT. The rearrangement joins TRBV5-4 to TRBJ2-3; 9 bases fit TRBD2. V dropped 1 base and J dropped 3; count of bases not matched to a gene: 3. The CDR3 has 15 amino acids. Per the germline V gene, CDR1 is SGHNT and CDR2 is YYREEE (reference sequence).